The entry below describes one T cell receptor (beta chain). V was clipped by 2 bases and J by 4 bases; unmatched bases: 2. This CDR3 is built from 13 residues. The germline gives CDR1 MNHNS, CDR2 SASEGT. This sample is drawn from a study of blood T cell repertoires in COVID-19. Study details: T cells, B-cell-depleted T cells, or PBMCs supplied cDNA or gDNA.

Sequencing was performed with immunoSEQ multiplex PCR; in TCRdb, only in-frame clones are kept and a portion is missing. The data show about 100,000 clones, about 83% seen once. The V and J genes are TRBV6-1 and TRBJ2-7; 7 bases line up with TRBD1. Sequences were obtained from peripheral blood. This TCR derives from a man in his 70s with active or convalescent COVID-19. The CDR3 loop reads CASSENRGYEQYF. The CDR3 nucleotides read TGTGCCAGCAGTGAAAACAGGGGATACGAGCAGTACTTC.